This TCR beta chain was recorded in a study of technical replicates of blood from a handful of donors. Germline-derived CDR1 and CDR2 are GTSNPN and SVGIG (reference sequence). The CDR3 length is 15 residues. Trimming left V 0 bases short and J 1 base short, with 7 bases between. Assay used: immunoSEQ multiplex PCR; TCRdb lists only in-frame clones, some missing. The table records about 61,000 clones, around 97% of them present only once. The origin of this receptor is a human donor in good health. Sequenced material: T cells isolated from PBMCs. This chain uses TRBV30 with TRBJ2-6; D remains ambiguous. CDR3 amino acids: CAWSVKASGANVLTF. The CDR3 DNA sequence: TGTGCCTGGAGTGTGAAAGCTTCTGGGGCCAACGTCCTGACTTTC.